The present T cell receptor (beta chain) was sequenced within a study of blood T cell repertoires in COVID-19. V trimming: 0 bases; J trimming: 7 bases; junction bases outside the gene matches: 3. The germline gives CDR1 SGHRS, CDR2 YFSETQ. This CDR3 spans 14 amino acids. In this sample, this clone turned up a few times. Only in-frame clones appear in the TCRdb table, and some are missing; sequencing was by immunoSEQ multiplex PCR. The table records about 80,000 clones, 85% to 90% of them present only once. This rearrangement joins TRBV5-1 to TRBJ2-2; 7 positions agree with TRBD2. This clonotype was obtained from a woman over 75 with acute or convalescent COVID-19. The specimen sequenced was peripheral blood. As DNA, the CDR3 is TGCGCCAGCAGCTTGGTGGGACTACACGGGGAGCTGTTTTTT. Amino acid sequence: CASSLVGLHGELFF.